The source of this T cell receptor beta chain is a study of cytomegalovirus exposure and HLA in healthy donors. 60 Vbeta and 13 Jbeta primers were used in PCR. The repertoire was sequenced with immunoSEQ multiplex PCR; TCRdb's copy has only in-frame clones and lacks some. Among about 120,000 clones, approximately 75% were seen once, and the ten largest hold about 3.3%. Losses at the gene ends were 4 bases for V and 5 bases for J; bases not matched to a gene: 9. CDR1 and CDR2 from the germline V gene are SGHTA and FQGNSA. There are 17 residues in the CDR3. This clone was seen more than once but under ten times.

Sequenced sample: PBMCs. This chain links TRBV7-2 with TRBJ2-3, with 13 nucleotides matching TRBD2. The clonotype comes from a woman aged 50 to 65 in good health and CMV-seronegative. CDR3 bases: TGTGCCAGCAGCTGGAGGACTAGCGGGAGTGATGGAGATACGCAGTATTTT. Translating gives CASSWRTSGSDGDTQYF.